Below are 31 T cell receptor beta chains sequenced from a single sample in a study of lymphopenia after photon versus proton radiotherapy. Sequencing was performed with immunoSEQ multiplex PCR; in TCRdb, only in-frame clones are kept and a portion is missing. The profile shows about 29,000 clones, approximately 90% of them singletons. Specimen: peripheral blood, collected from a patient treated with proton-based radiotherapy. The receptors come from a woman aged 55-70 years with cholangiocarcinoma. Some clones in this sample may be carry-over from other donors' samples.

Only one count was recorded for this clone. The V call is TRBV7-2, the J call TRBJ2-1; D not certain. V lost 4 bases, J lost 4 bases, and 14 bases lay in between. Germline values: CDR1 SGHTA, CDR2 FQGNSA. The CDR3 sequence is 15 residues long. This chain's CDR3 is CASSSGRVGYNEQFF. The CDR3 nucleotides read TGTGCCAGCAGCTCAGGACGGGTAGGGTACAATGAGCAGTTCTTC. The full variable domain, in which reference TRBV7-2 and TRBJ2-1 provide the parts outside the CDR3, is GAGVSQSPSNKVTEKGKDVELRCDPISGHTALYWYRQSLGQGLEFLIYFQGNSAPDKSGLPSDRFSAERTGGSVSTLTIQRTQQEDSAVYLCASSSGRVGYNEQFFGPGTRLTVL.

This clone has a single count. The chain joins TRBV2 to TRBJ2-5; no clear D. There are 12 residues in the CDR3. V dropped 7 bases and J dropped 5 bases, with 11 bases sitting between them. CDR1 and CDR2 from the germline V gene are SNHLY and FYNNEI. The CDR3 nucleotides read TGTGCCAGCACTAGGGCCGCGGAGACCCAGTACTTC. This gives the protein CASTRAAETQYF.

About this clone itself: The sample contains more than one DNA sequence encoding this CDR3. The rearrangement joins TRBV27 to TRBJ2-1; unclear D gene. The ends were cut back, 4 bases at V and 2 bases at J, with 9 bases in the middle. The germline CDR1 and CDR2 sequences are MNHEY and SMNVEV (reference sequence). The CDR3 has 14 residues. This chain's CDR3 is CASSSGNTYNEQFF. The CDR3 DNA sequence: TGTGCCAGCAGTTCCGGAAACACCTACAATGAGCAGTTCTTC.

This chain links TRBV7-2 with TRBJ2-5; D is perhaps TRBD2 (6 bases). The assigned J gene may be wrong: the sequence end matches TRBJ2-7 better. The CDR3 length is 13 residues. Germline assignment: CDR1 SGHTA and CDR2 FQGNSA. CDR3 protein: CASRDSSSYEQYF. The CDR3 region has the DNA TGTGCCAGCCGGGACTCGAGCTCCTACGAGCAGTACTTC.

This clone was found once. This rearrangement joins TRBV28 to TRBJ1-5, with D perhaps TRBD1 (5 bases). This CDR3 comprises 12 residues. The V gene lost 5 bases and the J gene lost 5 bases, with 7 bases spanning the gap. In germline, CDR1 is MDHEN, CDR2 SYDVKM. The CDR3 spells CASSDRDQPQHF. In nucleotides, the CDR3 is TGTGCCAGCAGTGACAGAGATCAGCCCCAGCATTTT.

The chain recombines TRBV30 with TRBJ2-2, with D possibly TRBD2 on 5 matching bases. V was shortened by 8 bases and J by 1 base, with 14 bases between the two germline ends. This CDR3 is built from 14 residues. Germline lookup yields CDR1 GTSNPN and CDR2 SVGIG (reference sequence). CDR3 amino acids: CAGHRGENTGELFF. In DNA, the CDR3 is TGTGCCGGGCACCGGGGAGAGAACACCGGGGAGCTGTTTTTT.

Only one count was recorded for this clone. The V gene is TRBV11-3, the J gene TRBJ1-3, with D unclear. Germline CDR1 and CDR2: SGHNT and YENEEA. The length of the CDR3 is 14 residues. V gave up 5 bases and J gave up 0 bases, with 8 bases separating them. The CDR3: CASSQSPSGNTIYF. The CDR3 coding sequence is TGTGCCAGCAGCCAGTCCCCCTCTGGAAACACCATATATTTT.

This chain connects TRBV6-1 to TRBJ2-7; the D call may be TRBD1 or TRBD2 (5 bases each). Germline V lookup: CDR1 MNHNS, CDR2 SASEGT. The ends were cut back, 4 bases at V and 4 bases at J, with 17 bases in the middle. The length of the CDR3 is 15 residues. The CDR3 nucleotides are TGTGCCAGCAGTGTCCGGGACCGCAGCGGTTACGAGCAGTACTTC. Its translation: CASSVRDRSGYEQYF.

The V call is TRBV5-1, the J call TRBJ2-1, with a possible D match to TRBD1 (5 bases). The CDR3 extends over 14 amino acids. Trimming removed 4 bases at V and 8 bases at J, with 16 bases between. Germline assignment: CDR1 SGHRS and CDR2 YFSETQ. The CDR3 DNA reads TGCGCCAGCAGCCCAAGGCTGACAGCCGATGAGCAGTTCTTC. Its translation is CASSPRLTADEQFF.

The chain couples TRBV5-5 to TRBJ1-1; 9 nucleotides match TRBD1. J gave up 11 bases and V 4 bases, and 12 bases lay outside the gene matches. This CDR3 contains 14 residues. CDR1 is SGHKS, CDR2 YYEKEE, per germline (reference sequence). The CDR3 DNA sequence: TGTGCCAGCAGCCCGTCGGGACAGGGAGTTGAGGCTTTCTTT. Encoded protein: CASSPSGQGVEAFF.

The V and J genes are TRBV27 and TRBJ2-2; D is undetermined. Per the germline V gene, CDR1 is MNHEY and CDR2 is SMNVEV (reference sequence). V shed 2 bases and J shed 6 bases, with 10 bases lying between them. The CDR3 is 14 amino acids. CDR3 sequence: CASSLKESSGELFF. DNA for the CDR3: TGTGCCAGCAGTTTAAAGGAGAGCTCCGGGGAGCTGTTTTTT.

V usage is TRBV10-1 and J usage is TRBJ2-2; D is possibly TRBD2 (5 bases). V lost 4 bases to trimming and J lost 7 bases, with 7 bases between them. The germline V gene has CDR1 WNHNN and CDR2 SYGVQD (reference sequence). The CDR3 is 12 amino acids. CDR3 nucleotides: TGCGCCAGCAGTGCTGCGGGCGGGGAGCTGTTTTTT. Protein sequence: CASSAAGGELFF.

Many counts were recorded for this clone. The CDR3 DNA follows: TGTGCCACTCCTGAAAGGGTCCGGCAGGGTGGGGAGCTGTTTTTT. This codes for CATPERVRQGGELFF. The gene calls are TRBV2 and TRBJ2-2; tentatively, D is TRBD1 (5 bases). Per the germline V gene, CDR1 is SNHLY and CDR2 is FYNNEI. Trimming took 10 bases from V and 8 from J, leaving 23 bases between them. This CDR3 comprises 15 residues.

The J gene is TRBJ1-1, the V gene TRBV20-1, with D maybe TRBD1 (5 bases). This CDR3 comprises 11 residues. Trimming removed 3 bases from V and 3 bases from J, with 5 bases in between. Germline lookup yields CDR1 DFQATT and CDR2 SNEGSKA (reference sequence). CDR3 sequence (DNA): TGCAGTGCTAGGGGGGACACTGAAGCTTTCTTT. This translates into CSARGDTEAFF.

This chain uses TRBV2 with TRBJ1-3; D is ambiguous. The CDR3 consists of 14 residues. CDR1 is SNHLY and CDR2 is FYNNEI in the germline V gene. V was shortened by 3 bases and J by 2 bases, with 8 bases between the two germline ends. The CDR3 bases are TGTGCCAGCAGTGACGATACTACTGGAAACACCATATATTTT. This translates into CASSDDTTGNTIYF. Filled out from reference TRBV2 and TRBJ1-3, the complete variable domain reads EPEVTQTPSHQVTQMGQEVILRCVPISNHLYFYWYRQILGQKVEFLVSFYNNEISEKSEIFDDQFSVERPDGSNFTLKIRSTKLEDSAMYFCASSDDTTGNTIYFGEGSWLTVV.

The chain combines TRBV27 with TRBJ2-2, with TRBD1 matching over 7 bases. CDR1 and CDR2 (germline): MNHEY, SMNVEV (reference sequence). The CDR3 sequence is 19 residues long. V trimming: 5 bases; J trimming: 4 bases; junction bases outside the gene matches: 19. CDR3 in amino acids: CASSEGRTGMIRSTGELFF. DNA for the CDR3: TGTGCCAGCAGTGAGGGGCGGACAGGTATGATCAGGAGCACCGGGGAGCTGTTTTTT.

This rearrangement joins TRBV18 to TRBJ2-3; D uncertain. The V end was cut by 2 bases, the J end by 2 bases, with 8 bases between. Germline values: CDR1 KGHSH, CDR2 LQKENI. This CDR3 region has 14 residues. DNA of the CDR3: TGTGCCAGCTCACCATTACAGAACACAGATACGCAGTATTTT. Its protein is CASSPLQNTDTQYF. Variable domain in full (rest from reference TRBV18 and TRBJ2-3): NAGVMQNPRHLVRRRGQEARLRCSPMKGHSHVYWYRQLPEEGLKFMVYLQKENIIDESGMPKERFSAEFPKEGPSILRIQQVVRGDSAAYFCASSPLQNTDTQYFGPGTRLTVL.

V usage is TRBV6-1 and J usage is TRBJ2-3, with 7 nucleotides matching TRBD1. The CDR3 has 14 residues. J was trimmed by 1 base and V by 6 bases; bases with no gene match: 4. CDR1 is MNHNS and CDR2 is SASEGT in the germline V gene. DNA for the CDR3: TGTGCCAGCAGGGTACAGGGGCGCACAGATACGCAGTATTTT. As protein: CASRVQGRTDTQYF.

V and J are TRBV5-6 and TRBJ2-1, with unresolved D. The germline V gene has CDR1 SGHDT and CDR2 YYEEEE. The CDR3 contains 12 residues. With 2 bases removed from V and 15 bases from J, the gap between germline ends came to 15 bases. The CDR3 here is CASSFGELSGFF. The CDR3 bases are TGTGCCAGCAGCTTTGGAGAGCTCAGTGGGTTCTTC.

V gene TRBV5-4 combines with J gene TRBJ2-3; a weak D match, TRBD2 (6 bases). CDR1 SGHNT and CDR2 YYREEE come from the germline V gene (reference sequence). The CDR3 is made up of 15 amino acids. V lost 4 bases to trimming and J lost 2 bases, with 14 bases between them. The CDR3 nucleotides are TGTGCCAGCAGCCCAGGTGGGAGGTTCACAGATACGCAGTATTTT. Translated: CASSPGGRFTDTQYF.

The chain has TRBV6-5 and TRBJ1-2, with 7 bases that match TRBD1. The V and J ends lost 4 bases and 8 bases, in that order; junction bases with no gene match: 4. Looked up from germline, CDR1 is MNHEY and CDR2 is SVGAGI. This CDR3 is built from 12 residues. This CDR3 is CASSSYRGGYTF. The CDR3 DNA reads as TGTGCCAGCAGTTCTTACAGGGGCGGCTACACCTTC.

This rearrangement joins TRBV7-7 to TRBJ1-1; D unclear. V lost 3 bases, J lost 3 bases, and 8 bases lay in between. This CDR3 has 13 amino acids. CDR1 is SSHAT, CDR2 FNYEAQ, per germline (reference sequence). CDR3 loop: CASSFRTDTEAFF. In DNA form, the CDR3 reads TGTGCCAGCAGCTTTCGGACGGACACTGAAGCTTTCTTT.

This chain's CDR3 is CSVEVRQREDEQFF. In DNA form, the CDR3 reads TGCAGCGTTGAGGTCAGACAGCGGGAGGATGAGCAGTTCTTC. V usage is TRBV29-1 and J usage is TRBJ2-1; 9 nucleotides agree with TRBD2. Germline values: CDR1 SQVTM, CDR2 ANQGSEA. V was clipped by 3 bases and J by 8 bases; unmatched bases: 8. The CDR3 consists of 14 residues.

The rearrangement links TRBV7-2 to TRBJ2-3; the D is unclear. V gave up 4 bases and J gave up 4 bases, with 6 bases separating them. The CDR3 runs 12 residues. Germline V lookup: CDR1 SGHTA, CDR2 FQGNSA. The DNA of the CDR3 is TGTGCCAGCAGCTCTTCCTCAGATACGCAGTATTTT. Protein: CASSSSSDTQYF.

The CDR3, as DNA: TGTGCCAGCAGCGTAGGCCAGCGGCCGTACAATGAGCAGTTCTTC. It codes for CASSVGQRPYNEQFF. The rearrangement uses TRBV9 and TRBJ2-1, with a possible D match to TRBD2 (5 bases). Germline V gene data show CDR1 as SGDLS and CDR2 as YYNGEE. Trimming pared 0 bases from V and 4 bases from J, leaving 11 bases between. CDR3 size: 15 residues.

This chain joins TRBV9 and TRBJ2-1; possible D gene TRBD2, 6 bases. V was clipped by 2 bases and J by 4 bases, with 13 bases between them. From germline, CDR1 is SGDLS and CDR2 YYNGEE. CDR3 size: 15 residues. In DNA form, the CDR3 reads TGTGCCAGCAGCGTGGTGGGGGGACCGTACAATGAGCAGTTCTTC. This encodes CASSVVGGPYNEQFF.

The CDR3 DNA reads TGTGCCAGTGGACAGGGAGCAACCTACGAGCAGTACTTC. Its protein is CASGQGATYEQYF. The rearrangement links TRBV6-6 to TRBJ2-7, with 8 bases that match TRBD1. After removal of 9 bases from V and 2 bases from J, the junction contained 6 bases not matched to a gene. Germline V lookup: CDR1 MNHNY, CDR2 SVGAGI (reference sequence). This CDR3 spans 13 amino acids.

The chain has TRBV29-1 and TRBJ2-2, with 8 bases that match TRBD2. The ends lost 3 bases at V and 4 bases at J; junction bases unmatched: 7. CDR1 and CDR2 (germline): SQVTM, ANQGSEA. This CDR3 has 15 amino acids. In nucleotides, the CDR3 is TGCAGCGTTGATAGACGGGAGGGTGCCACCGGGGAGCTGTTTTTT. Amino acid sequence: CSVDRREGATGELFF.

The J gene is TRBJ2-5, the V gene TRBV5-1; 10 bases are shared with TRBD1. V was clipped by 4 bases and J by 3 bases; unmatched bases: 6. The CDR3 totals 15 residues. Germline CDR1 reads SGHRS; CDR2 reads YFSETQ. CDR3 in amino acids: CASSPLGTGEETQYF. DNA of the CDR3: TGCGCCAGCAGCCCACTGGGGACAGGGGAAGAGACCCAGTACTTC.

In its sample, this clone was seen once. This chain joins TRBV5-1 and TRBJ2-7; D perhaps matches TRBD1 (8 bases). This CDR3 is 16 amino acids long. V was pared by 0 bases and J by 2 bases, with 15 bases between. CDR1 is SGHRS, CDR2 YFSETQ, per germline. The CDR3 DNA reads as TGCGCCAGCAGCTTGGATAGGACAGGGACTACCTACGAGCAGTACTTC. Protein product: CASSLDRTGTTYEQYF.

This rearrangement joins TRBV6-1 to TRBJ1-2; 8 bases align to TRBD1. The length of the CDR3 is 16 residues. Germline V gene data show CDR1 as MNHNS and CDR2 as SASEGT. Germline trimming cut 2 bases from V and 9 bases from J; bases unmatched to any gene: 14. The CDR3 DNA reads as TGTGCCAGCAGTGAAAGTATCTCGGGGACAGGAGATCGCTACACCTTC. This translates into CASSESISGTGDRYTF.